The 3 T cell receptor beta chains reported below all come from one sample, sequenced in a study of CD8+ T cells in alopecia areata. cDNA prepared by RNA extraction and subsequent reverse transcription served as the template for sequencing. Sequenced by immunoSEQ multiplex PCR; TCRdb stores in-frame clones only, minus some. The sample includes more than 95,000 clones, approximately 60% seen only once; the top ten take more than 5%. Treatment: oral pan-JAK inhibitor, 5-10 mg twice daily. The sequenced sample was CD4+ T cells sorted from blood, obtained at week 4, from a patient treated with tofacitinib. The receptors originated from a human donor with alopecia areata.

V is TRBV4-1 and J is TRBJ1-6; D is ambiguous. Germline-derived CDR1 and CDR2 are MGHRA and YSYEKL. This CDR3 is built from 14 residues. Trimming cost V 0 bases and J 8 bases, with 8 bases left between them. The CDR3 coding sequence is TGCGCCAGCAGCCAAGAGACGGCAGATTCACCCCTCCACTTT. Translated: CASSQETADSPLHF.

The rearrangement uses TRBV2 and TRBJ1-2; D unresolved. The CDR3 extends over 14 amino acids. CDR1 is SNHLY, CDR2 FYNNEI, per germline. The V end was cut by 3 bases, the J end by 8 bases, with 16 bases between. Written as DNA, the CDR3 is TGTGCCAGCAGTGAGGGAGGAGGAATGGGGGGCTACACCTTC. This gives the protein CASSEGGGMGGYTF.

The gene calls are TRBV10-3 and TRBJ2-7; 15 bases map to TRBD2. V trimming: 6 bases; J trimming: 2 bases; junction bases outside the gene matches: 8. Germline CDR1 and CDR2: ENHRY and SYGVKD. This CDR3 is built from 17 residues. Here the CDR3 reads CAISSGLAGGQTYEQYF. The CDR3 DNA reads TGTGCCATCAGCTCGGGACTAGCGGGGGGACAGACCTACGAGCAGTACTTC.